A single sample is the source of the 21 T cell receptor beta chains below, sequenced in a study of T cell responses to AZD1222 COVID-19 vaccine. Profiled with immunoSEQ multiplex PCR; TCRdb holds only in-frame clones, not every one. The profile covers approximately 110,000 clones, with 88% appearing a single time and more than 9% taken by the ten largest. This specimen consisted of peripheral blood, obtained on day 0 of AZD1222 vaccination. These receptor sequences come from an adult in good health.

The V call is TRBV3-1 (or the pseudogene TRBV3-2), the J call TRBJ2-1, with 8 bases lining up with TRBD2. Germline values: CDR1 LGHDT, CDR2 YNNKEL (reference sequence). With V trimmed by 4 bases and J by 3 bases, 8 bases remained unmatched. This CDR3 is built from 16 residues. This chain's CDR3 is CASSPPPAGVYNEQFF. The CDR3 nucleotides are TGTGCCAGCAGCCCTCCCCCAGCGGGAGTCTACAATGAGCAGTTCTTC.

This chain links TRBV20-1 with TRBJ1-1; a weak D match, TRBD1 (6 bases). CDR3 size: 13 residues. The V and J ends lost 3 bases and 4 bases respectively, with 12 bases between them. CDR1 and CDR2 (germline): DFQATT, SNEGSKA (reference sequence). The CDR3: CSASRGRGTEAFF. CDR3 coding DNA: TGCAGTGCTAGTCGGGGGCGCGGCACTGAAGCTTTCTTT.

V is TRBV5-4 and J is TRBJ2-1, with D maybe TRBD2 (6 bases). The germline V gene has CDR1 SGHNT and CDR2 YYREEE (reference sequence). This CDR3 has 13 amino acids. Deletions cut 5 bases from V and 4 bases from J, with 10 bases between. The CDR3 nucleotides read TGTGCCAGCAGTTCGGGACTTTACAATGAGCAGTTCTTC. Residues: CASSSGLYNEQFF.

The chain carries TRBV19 and TRBJ2-3; TRBD2 agrees at 12 bases. Losses at the gene ends were 3 bases for V and 3 bases for J; bases not matched to a gene: 13. There are 19 residues in the CDR3. CDR1 and CDR2 from the germline V gene are LNHDA and SQIVND (reference sequence). CDR3 nucleotide sequence: TGTGCCAGTAGTATCATGTCTAGCGGGAGGGCCGGGTCGACAGATACGCAGTATTTT. It translates to CASSIMSSGRAGSTDTQYF.

The chain combines TRBV18 with TRBJ1-1; possibly TRBD1 for D (6 bases). This CDR3 has 13 residues. CDR1 and CDR2 from the germline V gene are KGHSH and LQKENI. V lost 6 bases and J lost 5, with 13 bases in between. CDR3 amino acids: CASSSGGSTEAFF. As DNA, the CDR3 is TGTGCCAGCTCGTCGGGGGGCTCGACTGAAGCTTTCTTT.

The gene calls are TRBV11-3 and TRBJ2-5, with TRBD2 identical over 12 bases. CDR3 length: 16 amino acids. The V gene's germline CDR1 is SGHNT and CDR2 YENEEA. Germline trimming cut 1 base from V and 4 bases from J; bases unmatched to any gene: 4. The DNA for the CDR3 is TGTGCCAGCAGCTTAGGACTAGCGGGAGAACGAGAGACCCAGTACTTC. Amino acids: CASSLGLAGERETQYF.

J is TRBJ2-4 and V is TRBV18; the D gene is possibly TRBD2 (5 bases). Germline V gene data show CDR1 as KGHSH and CDR2 as LQKENI. V lost 3 bases and J 6 bases, leaving 12 bases between the germline ends. There are 14 residues in the CDR3. The CDR3 here is CASSPTDSTNIQYF. The DNA for the CDR3 is TGTGCCAGCTCACCCACGGACTCAACAAACATTCAGTACTTC.

V is TRBV6-2 or TRBV6-3 and J is TRBJ1-5; perhaps TRBD1 as D (6 bases). V gave up 2 bases and J gave up 2 bases, with 16 bases separating them. This CDR3 region has 17 residues. Per the germline V gene, CDR1 is MNHEY and CDR2 is SVGEGT. Here the CDR3 reads CASSYARGQRGNQPQHF. In nucleotides, the CDR3 is TGTGCCAGCAGTTACGCTCGGGGGCAGAGGGGCAATCAGCCCCAGCATTTT.

This clone has just one count. The chain's CDR3 is CASSRLYEQYF. The CDR3 DNA reads as TGTGCCAGCAGTCGATTATACGAGCAGTACTTC. V and J are TRBV6-2 or TRBV6-3 and TRBJ2-7, with D unresolved. Trimming pared 5 bases from V and 4 bases from J, leaving 6 bases between. The germline CDR1 and CDR2 sequences are MNHEY and SVGEGT. The CDR3 loop spans 11 amino acids.

The chain carries TRBV7-8 and TRBJ2-7, with D possibly matching TRBD1 (5 bases). This CDR3 has 14 residues. From germline, CDR1 is SGHVS and CDR2 FQNEAQ. Between the trimmed V and J ends, which lost 6 bases and 2 bases, there was a span of 14 bases. The CDR3 is CASRDMDGTYEQYF. In DNA form, the CDR3 reads TGTGCCAGCAGGGACATGGACGGAACCTACGAGCAGTACTTC.

The genes are TRBV20-1 and TRBJ2-7, with D perhaps matching TRBD2 (6 bases). This CDR3 is built from 13 residues. V lost 3 bases, J lost 2 bases, and 11 bases lay in between. Germline CDR1 is DFQATT and CDR2 is SNEGSKA (reference sequence). The CDR3 reads CSASRDSTYEQYF. In nucleotides, the CDR3 is TGCAGTGCTAGTCGGGACTCAACCTACGAGCAGTACTTC.

V and J are TRBV10-3 and TRBJ1-1; TRBD1 agrees at 7 bases. The V gene end was trimmed by 3 bases and the J gene end by 2 bases; junction bases not matched to a gene: 6. The germline V gene encodes CDR1 ENHRY and CDR2 SYGVKD. This CDR3 is 15 amino acids long. This CDR3 is CAISDTGVANTEAFF. The CDR3 region has the DNA TGTGCCATCAGTGATACAGGGGTAGCAAACACTGAAGCTTTCTTT.

This clone was recorded only once. The rearrangement joins TRBV20-1 to TRBJ1-2; unclear D gene. Deletions cut 6 bases from V and 0 bases from J, with 2 bases between. Germline CDR1 reads DFQATT; CDR2 reads SNEGSKA (reference sequence). The length of the CDR3 is 10 residues. In DNA form, the CDR3 reads TGCAGTGCCCCTAACTATGGCTACACCTTC. Translated, it gives CSAPNYGYTF.

The count of this clone is one. The chain is built from TRBV7-3 and TRBJ2-2, with TRBD2 matching 11 bases. The CDR3 consists of 16 residues. The trim removed 5 bases at V and 0 bases at J, leaving 2 bases unmatched. Germline CDR1 reads SGHTA; CDR2 reads FQGTGA. The CDR3 DNA reads TGTGCCAGCAGCCTGACTAGCGGGACGAACACCGGGGAGCTGTTTTTT. Translating gives CASSLTSGTNTGELFF.

The chain joins TRBV7-2 to TRBJ1-5; no definite D call. CDR1 is SGHTA, CDR2 FQGNSA, per germline. The V end lost 1 base, the J end lost 0 bases, and 7 bases lay between the germline ends. The CDR3 sequence is 15 residues long. This chain's CDR3 is CASSLGRYSNQPQHF. For the CDR3, the DNA is TGTGCCAGCAGCTTAGGACGGTATAGCAATCAGCCCCAGCATTTT.

The gene calls are TRBV28 and TRBJ2-5; 9 bases match TRBD1. Germline CDR1 MDHEN, CDR2 SYDVKM. V lost 7 bases and J lost 2; bases outside the gene matches: 11. CDR3 length equals 16 residues. Here the CDR3 DNA reads TGTGCCAGCATCCCCCACGGACAGGGGACACAAGAGACCCAGTACTTC. Translating gives CASIPHGQGTQETQYF. Filled out from reference TRBV28 and TRBJ2-5, the complete variable domain reads DVKVTQSSRYLVKRTGEKVFLECVQDMDHENMFWYRQDPGLGLRLIYFSYDVKMKEKGDIPEGYSVSREKKERFSLILESASTNQTSMYLCASIPHGQGTQETQYFGPGTRLLVL.

A single count supports this clone. The gene calls are TRBV6-2 or TRBV6-3 and TRBJ1-2; 8 positions match TRBD1. Trimming removed 2 bases from V and 3 bases from J; junction bases left unmatched: 8. The V gene's germline CDR1 is MNHEY and CDR2 SVGEGT. The CDR3 totals 16 residues. In DNA, the CDR3 is TGTGCCAGCAGTTACGGTGGACAGGGAGGACACTATGGCTACACCTTC. Protein: CASSYGGQGGHYGYTF.

V is TRBV30 and J is TRBJ2-5, with 7 nucleotides matching TRBD1. With V trimmed by 3 bases and J by 5 bases, 3 bases remained unmatched. This CDR3 has 12 amino acids. Germline assignment: CDR1 GTSNPN and CDR2 SVGIG (reference sequence). This CDR3 is CAWSRQGETQYF. The CDR3 DNA follows: TGTGCCTGGAGCAGACAGGGCGAGACCCAGTACTTC.

This clone was counted a single time. The chain is built from TRBV5-8 and TRBJ2-1; no definite D call. The CDR3 totals 16 residues. V lost 5 bases and J 0 bases, leaving 15 bases between the germline ends. Germline V lookup: CDR1 SGHTS, CDR2 YDEGEE. Written as DNA, the CDR3 is TGTGCCAGCAGACAAAAGCGAGGAACCTCCTACAATGAGCAGTTCTTC. Translation: CASRQKRGTSYNEQFF.

V and J are TRBV2 and TRBJ2-5; possible D gene TRBD2, 6 bases. V was pared by 7 bases and J by 3 bases, with 9 bases between. The length of the CDR3 is 12 residues. CDR1 SNHLY and CDR2 FYNNEI come from the germline V gene. The CDR3 DNA reads TGTGCCAGCAAGTTAGCGGAAGAGACCCAGTACTTC. It codes for CASKLAEETQYF. Variable domain in full (rest from reference TRBV2 and TRBJ2-5): EPEVTQTPSHQVTQMGQEVILRCVPISNHLYFYWYRQILGQKVEFLVSFYNNEISEKSEIFDDQFSVERPDGSNFTLKIRSTKLEDSAMYFCASKLAEETQYFGPGTRLLVL.

The chain recombines TRBV28 with TRBJ1-1; perhaps TRBD1 as D (6 bases). The V and J ends lost 4 bases and 4 bases respectively, with 16 bases between them. There are 15 residues in the CDR3. CDR1 and CDR2 from the germline V gene are MDHEN and SYDVKM. This CDR3 reads CASSYQSGGPTEAFF. CDR3 nucleotides: TGTGCCAGCAGTTATCAGTCGGGGGGGCCCACTGAAGCTTTCTTT.